A selection of T cell receptor beta chains follows, all from one sample in a study of blood T cell repertoires in COVID-19. Produced via immunoSEQ multiplex PCR; TCRdb's table is partial and in-frame only. The sample carries over 55,000 clones, over 70% recorded once. Sequencing used peripheral blood. The receptors here all came from a man over 45 with active COVID-19. Each CDR3 is given without its conserved first and last residue. Each record gives: CDR3 length, V gene, CDR3 protein.

CDR3 length: 11
V gene: TRBV7-3
CDR3 protein: ASSPNSQDTQY

CDR3 length: 14
V gene: TRBV5-1
CDR3 protein: ASSLAPAPSSYEQY

CDR3 length: 12
V gene: TRBV6-5
CDR3 protein: ASSRASGYNEQF

CDR3 length: 11
V gene: TRBV7-9
CDR3 protein: ASSSGGAYEQY

CDR3 length: 12
V gene: TRBV5-1
CDR3 protein: ASSLDPANSPLH

CDR3 length: 12
V gene: TRBV7-9
CDR3 protein: ASSTDRAPGELF

CDR3 length: 10
V gene: TRBV6-1
CDR3 protein: ASSEGLDEQF

CDR3 length: 13
V gene: TRBV6-6
CDR3 protein: ASSGTSTGGDTQY

CDR3 length: 12
V gene: TRBV29-1
CDR3 protein: SVGLGTGLGEQY

CDR3 length: 14
V gene: TRBV6-2/TRBV6-3
CDR3 protein: ASSSKTYRGTGELF

CDR3 length: 11
V gene: TRBV7-2
CDR3 protein: ASSTRGGGELF

CDR3 length: 13
V gene: TRBV11-3
CDR3 protein: ASSLGGTRGNIQY

CDR3 length: 12
V gene: TRBV5-1
CDR3 protein: ASSLSLGNTEAF

CDR3 length: 13
V gene: TRBV5-1
CDR3 protein: ASSLDRSVTYEQY

CDR3 length: 13
V gene: TRBV15
CDR3 protein: ATSTERGTRYEQY

CDR3 length: 10
V gene: TRBV2
CDR3 protein: ASSGQSYGYT

CDR3 length: 13
V gene: TRBV5-6
CDR3 protein: ASSRTGGFNQPQH

CDR3 length: 13
V gene: TRBV5-1
CDR3 protein: ASSPTLQGSYEQY

CDR3 length: 16
V gene: TRBV28
CDR3 protein: ASNKLVGNRGVKNIQY

CDR3 length: 12
V gene: TRBV5-1
CDR3 protein: ASSLGESTDTQY

CDR3 length: 14
V gene: TRBV9
CDR3 protein: ASSGGGLAMSDTQY

CDR3 length: 15
V gene: TRBV7-2
CDR3 protein: ASSLAVGFDSEETQY

CDR3 length: 12
V gene: TRBV5-8
CDR3 protein: ASSPQGWDSPLH

CDR3 length: 10
V gene: TRBV3-1/TRBV3-2
CDR3 protein: ASLETGGEQY

CDR3 length: 13
V gene: TRBV18
CDR3 protein: ASSPRLSGEETQY

CDR3 length: 14
V gene: TRBV5-1
CDR3 protein: ASSLGPHRQNTEAF

CDR3 length: 12
V gene: TRBV5-4
CDR3 protein: ASSFGLLNYGYT

CDR3 length: 13
V gene: TRBV14
CDR3 protein: ASSQVGGVLDEQY

CDR3 length: 13
V gene: TRBV19
CDR3 protein: ASVDPAGGYNEQF

CDR3 length: 13
V gene: TRBV3-1/TRBV3-2
CDR3 protein: ASSPKTSGRDTQY

CDR3 length: 11
V gene: TRBV25-1
CDR3 protein: ASSGWRQYEQY

CDR3 length: 12
V gene: TRBV10-3
CDR3 protein: AISERGGKDTQY

CDR3 length: 14
V gene: TRBV18
CDR3 protein: ASSRTPGTGYNEQF

CDR3 length: 11
V gene: TRBV7-6
CDR3 protein: ASSPTSGYTQY

CDR3 length: 14
V gene: TRBV24-1
CDR3 protein: ATSAPAGGTKNIQY

CDR3 length: 17
V gene: TRBV12-5
CDR3 protein: ASGQFRTSGGVGGETQY

CDR3 length: 14
V gene: TRBV7-2
CDR3 protein: ASSTAAGASYNEQF

CDR3 length: 11
V gene: TRBV7-6
CDR3 protein: ASSRAGEETQY

CDR3 length: 13
V gene: TRBV7-9
CDR3 protein: ASSFRQDHKETQY

CDR3 length: 13
V gene: TRBV12-5
CDR3 protein: ASGLALQGQVLQF

CDR3 length: 11
V gene: TRBV2
CDR3 protein: ASSVGGKYEQY

CDR3 length: 15
V gene: TRBV5-8
CDR3 protein: ASSPGTGVKSTDTQY

CDR3 length: 12
V gene: TRBV11-2
CDR3 protein: ASSAFRDRETQY

CDR3 length: 13
V gene: TRBV5-4
CDR3 protein: ASSRDRESSYEQY

CDR3 length: 14
V gene: TRBV5-5
CDR3 protein: ASSLFGTSGPGEQF

CDR3 length: 13
V gene: TRBV5-1
CDR3 protein: ASSPTSGALETQY

CDR3 length: 15
V gene: TRBV6-6
CDR3 protein: ASSPRLAGAFTGELF

CDR3 length: 13
V gene: TRBV19
CDR3 protein: ASSILQANTGELF

CDR3 length: 14
V gene: TRBV19
CDR3 protein: ASSVSGGGGANVLT

CDR3 length: 15
V gene: TRBV7-9
CDR3 protein: ASSLEVGLAGAGEQY

CDR3 length: 15
V gene: TRBV6-1
CDR3 protein: ASSDPGQGVSGNTIY

CDR3 length: 12
V gene: TRBV7-9
CDR3 protein: ASSSRDSYSPLH

CDR3 length: 13
V gene: TRBV7-2
CDR3 protein: ASRLTGGAKNIQY

CDR3 length: 14
V gene: TRBV7-2
CDR3 protein: ASSRGGTSGNYEQY

CDR3 length: 11
V gene: TRBV4-3
CDR3 protein: ASSREGATEAF

CDR3 length: 11
V gene: TRBV19
CDR3 protein: ASRTSGADTQY